This T cell receptor (beta chain) was retrieved from a study of blood T cell repertoires in COVID-19. The wider study: COVID-19 samples collected from the United States, Italy and Spain covered acute and convalescent phases. PBMCs, B-cell-depleted T cells, or T cells provided the cDNA or gDNA that made up the material.

CDR3 length equals 14 residues. Per the germline V gene, CDR1 is LNHDA and CDR2 is SQIVND (reference sequence). V lost 7 bases to trimming and J lost 2 bases, with 14 bases between them. How the authors handled the data: It was from reference gene primer amplification that nucleated cell counts were estimated. Assay used: immunoSEQ multiplex PCR; TCRdb lists only in-frame clones, some missing. V, J and clone size were drawn from that table, and D and trimming were deduced from the DNA. Of about 220,000 clones listed, around 83% were seen once; the top ten hold roughly 8.8%. In this sample, this clone turned up a few times.

The sequencing sample was made of peripheral blood. The chain has TRBV19 and TRBJ2-5, with D tentatively TRBD2 (6 bases). The TCR was taken from a woman aged 45-60 years with acute or convalescent COVID-19. The CDR3 sequence is CASTAGRQQETQYF. The CDR3 DNA sequence: TGTGCCAGTACGGCGGGAAGGCAACAAGAGACCCAGTACTTC.